The 2 T cell receptor beta chains listed next were all sequenced from one sample in a study of blood T cell repertoires in COVID-19. Clones were sequenced by immunoSEQ multiplex PCR, and TCRdb holds only the in-frame ones, with some missing. The sample holds 150,000 to 200,000 clones, around 82% seen once. The source material was peripheral blood. The receptors derive from a human donor with acute or convalescent COVID-19. The donor label of this sample is uncertain.

In this sample, this clone turned up once. Written as DNA, the CDR3 is TGTGCCAGCAGCCACACTAGCGGATTCTCCTACAATGAGCAGTTCTTC. Translation: CASSHTSGFSYNEQFF. This sequence joins TRBV4-2 and TRBJ2-1; TRBD2 matches 8 bases. The V segment lost 3 bases and the J segment 0 bases; nucleotides outside the gene matches: 4. This CDR3 has 16 residues. From germline, CDR1 is LGHNA and CDR2 YNFKEQ.

V usage is TRBV5-4 and J usage is TRBJ2-2; 8 nucleotides match TRBD1. J lost 5 bases, V lost 3 bases, and 3 bases had no gene match. In germline, CDR1 is SGHNT, CDR2 YYREEE (reference sequence). The CDR3 is 14 amino acids. CDR3 sequence: CASSSRQGTGELFF. CDR3 DNA: TGTGCCAGCAGCTCGCGACAGGGGACCGGGGAGCTGTTTTTT.